A selection of T cell receptor beta chains follows, all from one sample in a study of blood T cells in healthy people across ages. A single record per CDR3 protein comes from TCRdb applying MiXCR to the 5' RACE reads. The sample lists about 1.6 million distinct CDR3 sequences; around 35% were seen once. The material sequenced was blood. The receptor set was obtained from a woman aged 25 to 45 in good health. Each CDR3 is given with its conserved first and last residue. A D gene is named only where the DNA matches it firmly. Rows give clone size only sometimes, using once, few, many, or a class for an expanded clone.

D,J,size,V,CDR3,DNA
NA,TRBJ2-7,NA,TRBV27,CASSLSVWGLPYEQYF,TGTGCCAGCAGTTTATCGGTCTGGGGACTCCCCTACGAGCAGTACTTC
NA,TRBJ2-7,NA,TRBV6-6,CASSYTISYEQYF,TGTGCCAGCAGTTACACTATTAGCTACGAGCAGTACTTC
NA,TRBJ2-5,few,TRBV18,CASSPLEGIQETQYF,TGTGCCAGCTCACCACTGGAGGGGATTCAAGAGACCCAGTACTTC
NA,TRBJ2-5,NA,TRBV18,CASSPKGLSQETQYF,TGTGCCAGCTCACCAAAGGGGTTGTCCCAAGAGACCCAGTACTTC
NA,TRBJ2-3,many,TRBV29-1,CSVGLRLDTQYF,TGCAGCGTTGGGCTAAGGTTAGATACGCAGTATTTT
NA,TRBJ1-1,few,TRBV20-1,CSARVGAGTEAFF,TGCAGTGCTAGAGTGGGCGCGGGGACTGAAGCTTTCTTT
NA,TRBJ1-2,many,TRBV10-3,CATKIRDSGYTF,TGTGCCACCAAGATCAGGGACTCTGGCTACACCTTC
NA,TRBJ2-7,NA,TRBV20-1,CSARWGIYEQYF,TGCAGTGCTAGATGGGGGATCTACGAGCAGTACTTC
NA,TRBJ2-1,NA,TRBV4-1,CASSPVPGWGEYNEQFF,TGCGCCAGCAGCCCAGTCCCTGGGTGGGGGGAGTACAATGAGCAGTTCTTC
NA,TRBJ2-7,NA,TRBV21-1,CASSKADGLTDYEQYF,TGTGCCAGCAGCAAAGCGGACGGACTAACTGACTACGAGCAGTACTTC
NA,TRBJ1-2,NA,TRBV30,CAWTEDGASPYGYTF,TGTGCCTGGACTGAAGACGGGGCCTCTCCCTATGGCTACACCTTC
TRBD1,TRBJ1-5,few,TRBV6-1,CASRRDRGLFQPQHF,TGTGCCAGCAGACGGGACAGGGGGCTCTTTCAGCCCCAGCATTTT
NA,TRBJ1-4,few,TRBV29-1,CSVRAGTLVNEKLFF,TGCAGCGTGAGGGCCGGTACCCTTGTAAATGAAAAACTGTTTTTT
NA,TRBJ2-1,NA,TRBV2,CASGRGNHEQFF,TGTGCCAGCGGCCGGGGGAATCATGAGCAGTTCTTC
TRBD2,TRBJ2-3,NA,TRBV27,CADITSGGQYF,TGTGCCGATATCACTAGCGGGGGGCAGTATTTT
TRBD1,TRBJ2-2,once,TRBV14,CASSQDQAQGLVTGELFF,TGTGCCAGCAGCCAAGATCAAGCACAGGGGTTAGTCACCGGGGAGCTGTTTTTT
NA,TRBJ1-5,NA,TRBV5-1,CASSLGGPEQPQHF,TGCGCCAGCAGCTTGGGGGGGCCGGAACAGCCCCAGCATTTT
NA,TRBJ2-3,NA,TRBV9,CASSPRDQPTDTQYF,TGTGCCAGCAGCCCCCGGGACCAGCCCACAGATACGCAGTATTTT
TRBD2,TRBJ2-1,NA,TRBV5-1,CASSLDGRGGLNEQFF,TGCGCCAGCAGCTTGGACGGGCGGGGGGGTCTCAATGAGCAGTTCTTC
TRBD2,TRBJ2-3,NA,TRBV7-3,CASSSSLAGGVDTQYF,TGTGCCAGCAGCTCCTCCCTAGCGGGAGGGGTAGATACGCAGTATTTT
NA,TRBJ2-5,few,TRBV20-1,CSARDRAGETQYF,TGCAGTGCTAGAGACAGGGCGGGAGAGACCCAGTACTTC
NA,TRBJ1-3,NA,TRBV28,CASSRVAGNTIYF,TGTGCCAGCAGTAGGGTGGCTGGAAACACCATATATTTT
NA,TRBJ2-1,NA,TRBV10-3,CATRRYEDDEQFF,TGTGCCACCAGGAGATACGAAGACGATGAGCAGTTCTTC
TRBD1,TRBJ2-1,once,TRBV27,CASSLGTGGVYEQFF,TGTGCCAGCAGTTTAGGGACAGGGGGGGTTTATGAGCAGTTCTTC
NA,TRBJ2-5,many,TRBV7-3,CASSLNREETQYF,TGTGCCAGCAGCTTAAACAGGGAAGAGACCCAGTACTTC
NA,TRBJ1-2,NA,TRBV14,CASSPRGGGANYGYTF,TGTGCCAGCAGCCCCCGCGGCGGTGGTGCTAACTATGGCTACACCTTC